This TCR beta chain was captured by sequencing in a study of cytomegalovirus exposure and HLA in healthy donors. To note about this clone: Its antigen is not known.

Profiling relied on immunoSEQ multiplex PCR, and the TCRdb table lists in-frame clones only, not all of them. Counted here are some 83,000 clones, approximately 95% occurring once; the ten biggest clones make up less than 2.5%. Study conclusions and caveats: A few CMV-associated chains were confirmed in vitro to be specific for CMV antigens. Cytomegalovirus association was listed for 164 TCR beta chains.

Germline V gives CDR1 MGHRA, CDR2 YSYEKL. The CDR3 is 16 residues long. V was shortened by 0 bases and J by 6 bases, with 15 bases between the two germline ends. The source of this sequence is a woman between 18 and 30 years old in good health and CMV-seronegative. The material sequenced was PBMCs. V and J are TRBV4-1 and TRBJ1-5; a weak D match, TRBD1 (5 bases). DNA of the CDR3: TGCGCCAGCAGCCAAGAGGAGGGGAGCCCCCGTCAGCCCCAGCATTTT. It translates to CASSQEEGSPRQPQHF.